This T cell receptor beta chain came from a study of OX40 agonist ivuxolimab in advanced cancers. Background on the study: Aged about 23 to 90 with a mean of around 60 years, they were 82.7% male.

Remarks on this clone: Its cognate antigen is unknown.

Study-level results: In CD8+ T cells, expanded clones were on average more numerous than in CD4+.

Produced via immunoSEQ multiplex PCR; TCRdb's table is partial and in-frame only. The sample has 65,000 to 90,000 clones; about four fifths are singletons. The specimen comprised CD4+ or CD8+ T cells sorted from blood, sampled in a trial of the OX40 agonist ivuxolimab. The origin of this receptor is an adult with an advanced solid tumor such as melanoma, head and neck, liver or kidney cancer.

CDR3 amino acids: CSVEIAGENTGELFF. CDR3 sequence (DNA): TGCAGCGTTGAGATAGCGGGAGAGAACACCGGGGAGCTGTTTTTT. The rearrangement joins TRBV29-1 to TRBJ2-2; 9 nucleotides align to TRBD2. J gave up 1 base and V 3 bases, and 3 bases lay outside the gene matches. Germline assignment: CDR1 SQVTM and CDR2 ANQGSEA. The CDR3 extends over 15 amino acids.